These T cell receptor beta chains were read from a single sample in a study of cytotoxic CD8 clonotypes in ibrutinib-treated CLL. The method was immunoSEQ multiplex PCR; TCRdb's version includes in-frame clones alone and lacks a portion of them. The data contain 40,000 or so clones, approximately 65% of them seen just once; the ten biggest clones take up 20% to 25%. Here the sequenced sample was PBMCs, taken after 24 months of ibrutinib treatment. The source of these receptors is a human donor with chronic lymphocytic leukemia. Both conserved end residues are part of each CDR3.

v_call	j_call	cdr3_length	cdr3_aa
TRBV28	TRBJ2-5	14	CASRPTGGRETQYF
TRBV7-8	TRBJ1-1	12	CASSLTGREAFF
TRBV29-1	TRBJ2-3	12	CSVGGGTDTQYF
TRBV7-2	TRBJ2-5	16	CASSLQAGVHQETQYF
TRBV2	TRBJ1-1	14	CASSDRGRGTEAFF
TRBV19	TRBJ2-5	16	CASSGASGGTQETQYF
TRBV18	TRBJ1-6	14	CASSFGTQNSPLHF
TRBV5-6	TRBJ2-7	14	CASSRTGPRHEQYF
TRBV5-8	TRBJ1-5	16	CASSLGETGADQPQHF
TRBV5-4	TRBJ2-1	14	CASSNRQGNNEQFF
TRBV30	TRBJ2-7	14	CAWSVASFSYEQYF
TRBV6-9	TRBJ1-5	12	CDSNREGQPQHF
TRBV7-3	TRBJ2-3	14	CASSRIGGTDTQYF
TRBV15	TRBJ1-2	14	CATSRGETVYGYTF
TRBV29-1	TRBJ2-1	12	CSVEDQGRLGFF
TRBV5-4	TRBJ1-5	11	CASSSHQPQHF
TRBV28	TRBJ2-7	13	CASSLGAGLVGAF
TRBV9	TRBJ2-2	16	CASRRPRVTNTGELFF
TRBV2	TRBJ2-1	15	CASSEGLAGGNEQFF
TRBV29-1	TRBJ1-2	15	CSVDDSRQGFFGYTF
TRBV30	TRBJ2-2	15	CAWSVVAWGTGELFF
TRBV18	TRBJ2-3	15	CASSSLGLDTDTQYF
TRBV2	TRBJ1-6	15	CASSVKGSYNSPLHF
TRBV7-6	TRBJ1-4	12	CASSPGGEKLFF
TRBV5-6	TRBJ2-2	13	CASSLVVTGELFF
TRBV5-1	TRBJ2-3	14	CASRQPRDTDTQYF
TRBV20-1	TRBJ2-5	10	CSAGGETQYF
TRBV2	TRBJ2-7	14	CARDSRDHTYEQYF
TRBV4-1	TRBJ2-3	14	CASSNLAGADTQYF
TRBV5-1	TRBJ2-5	13	CASSLLQRETQYF
TRBV11-2	TRBJ2-7	13	CASRGGYSYEQYF
TRBV5-1	TRBJ1-1	16	CASSLKGLRGNTEAFF
TRBV7-9	TRBJ1-2	15	CASSLEGGSNYGYTF
TRBV7-9	TRBJ1-4	17	CASSSPAWGPANEKLFF
TRBV7-2	TRBJ2-7	15	CASSSRPGQGREQYF
TRBV4-2	TRBJ1-1	14	CASSQLHGNTEAFF